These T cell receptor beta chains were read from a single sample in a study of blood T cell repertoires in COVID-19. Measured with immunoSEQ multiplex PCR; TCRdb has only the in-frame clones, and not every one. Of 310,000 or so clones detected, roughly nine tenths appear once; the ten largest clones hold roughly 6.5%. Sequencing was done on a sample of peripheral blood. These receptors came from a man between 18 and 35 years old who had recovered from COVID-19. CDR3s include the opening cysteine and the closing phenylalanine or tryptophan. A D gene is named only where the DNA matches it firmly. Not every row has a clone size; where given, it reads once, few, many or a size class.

CDR3: CASSPPPWGGDGAVQETQYF
DNA: TGTGCCAGCAGCCCCCCCCCTTGGGGGGGGGATGGGGCGGTCCAAGAGACCCAGTACTTC
J: TRBJ2-5
V: TRBV9
size: .
D: TRBD2

CDR3: CATSLREGRRADTQYF
DNA: TGTGCCACCAGTTTGCGGGAGGGCCGTAGGGCAGATACGCAGTATTTT
J: TRBJ2-3
V: TRBV24-1
size: .
D: TRBD2

CDR3: CASSEGTWVGYGYTF
DNA: TGTGCCAGCAGTGAAGGGACTTGGGTAGGCTATGGCTACACCTTC
J: TRBJ1-2
V: TRBV6-1
size: .
D: .

CDR3: CATSAQTEAFF
DNA: TGTGCCACCAGTGCCCAGACTGAAGCTTTCTTT
J: TRBJ1-1
V: TRBV24-1
size: few
D: .

CDR3: CASSLSGRDTDTQYF
DNA: TGTGCCAGCAGCTTAAGTGGGCGGGACACAGATACGCAGTATTTT
J: TRBJ2-3
V: TRBV7-3
size: .
D: .

CDR3: CASSSDVDRVGHQPQHF
DNA: TGTGCCAGCAGCTCCGACGTGGACAGGGTCGGTCATCAGCCCCAGCATTTT
J: TRBJ1-5
V: TRBV5-8
size: .
D: TRBD1

CDR3: CASSFSRDSHSYEQYF
DNA: TGTGCCAGCAGCTTTTCACGGGACAGCCACTCCTACGAGCAGTACTTC
J: TRBJ2-7
V: TRBV5-8
size: .
D: TRBD1

CDR3: CASSYPTSGTQETQYF
DNA: TGTGCCAGCAGCTACCCGACTAGCGGGACCCAAGAGACCCAGTACTTC
J: TRBJ2-5
V: TRBV7-9
size: once
D: TRBD2

CDR3: CASSSRTGANTEAFF
DNA: TGTGCCAGTAGTTCAAGGACAGGGGCGAACACTGAAGCTTTCTTT
J: TRBJ1-1
V: TRBV19
size: .
D: TRBD1

CDR3: CSVEEPTGGADGYTF
DNA: TGCAGCGTTGAAGAGCCTACAGGGGGCGCCGATGGCTACACCTTC
J: TRBJ1-2
V: TRBV29-1
size: .
D: TRBD1

CDR3: CASSQGMIRGALYEQYF
DNA: TGTGCCAGCAGCCAAGGGATGATACGGGGGGCCCTCTACGAGCAGTACTTC
J: TRBJ2-7
V: TRBV3-1/TRBV3-2
size: once
D: .

CDR3: CASSLDRGNEKLFF
DNA: TGTGCCAGCAGCTTAGATCGGGGGAATGAAAAACTGTTTTTT
J: TRBJ1-4
V: TRBV11-2
size: .
D: .